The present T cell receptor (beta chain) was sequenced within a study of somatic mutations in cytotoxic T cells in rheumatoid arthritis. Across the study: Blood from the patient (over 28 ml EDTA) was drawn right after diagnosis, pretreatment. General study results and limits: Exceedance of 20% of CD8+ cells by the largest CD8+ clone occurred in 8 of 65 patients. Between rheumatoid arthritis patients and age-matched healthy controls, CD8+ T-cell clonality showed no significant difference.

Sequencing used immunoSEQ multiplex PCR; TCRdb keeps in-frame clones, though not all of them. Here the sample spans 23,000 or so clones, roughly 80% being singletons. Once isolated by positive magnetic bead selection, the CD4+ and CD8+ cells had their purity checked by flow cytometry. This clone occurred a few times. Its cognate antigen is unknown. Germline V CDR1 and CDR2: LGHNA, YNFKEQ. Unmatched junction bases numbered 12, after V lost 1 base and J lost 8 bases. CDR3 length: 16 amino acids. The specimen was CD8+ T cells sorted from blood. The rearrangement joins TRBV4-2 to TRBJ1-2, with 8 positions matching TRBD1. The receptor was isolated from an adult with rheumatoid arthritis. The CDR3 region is CASSQVGGQGAGGYTF. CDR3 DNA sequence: TGTGCCAGCAGCCAAGTCGGAGGACAGGGTGCGGGCGGCTACACCTTC.